This T cell receptor beta chain originates from a study of blood T cells in healthy people across ages (dated by TCRdb to 2014 to 2015). Concerning the study at large: Template switching captured roughly one uniquely barcoded TCR beta cDNA molecule per two T cells in model experiments. Four age groups were formed from the donors: young (average 16 years), middle-aged (around 37), aged (around 62) and long-lived (approximately 78). To avoid experimental bias, donors of different ages were distributed randomly across sequencing lanes. Age-related changes in TCR beta repertoire diversity were measured in the study by deep sequencing normalized with unique cDNA molecular identifiers. The study analyzed two additional independent replicas of 1 million unique cDNA reads from the same blood draw for two donors, one aged 18 to 30 and one aged 80 or older. What the authors observed across the whole study: Because donor CMV infection status was unknown, age-related changes in expanded clonotypes were potentially confounded. Conclusive comparison of naive and antigen-experienced compartments was prevented by the profiling of bulk unsorted PBMCs. Estimates of total diversity based on one million sequenced T cells were considered lower bounds and underestimates. Observed TCR beta diversity per million T cells fell roughly linearly with age, and a significant reduction was already apparent by age approximately 41. Compared with the aged group, the long-lived group had more naive CD4+ T cells, fewer expanded clones and increased TCR diversity, suggesting age selection. There was a strong correlation between observed TCR beta diversity and the percentage of naive T cells measured by flow cytometry.

Receptors were amplified or captured by 5' RACE. Sequencing was performed on an Illumina HiSeq 2500. The second PCR ran for about 6 to 11 cycles and used a J-beta primer mix along with a sample-barcoded 5' primer. Each TCR beta cDNA molecule received a unique molecular identifier from a template-switch 5' adaptor carrying 12 random nucleotides. At least 2.5 million CDR3-containing paired-end reads were obtained from each sample. First-strand cDNA was synthesized from all RNA with the Mint cDNA synthesis kit, primed by a TRBC-specific oligonucleotide. Following uracil-DNA glycosylase treatment, all cDNA underwent a first 18-cycle PCR with the universal primers M1SS and BC2_uni_R. The paper's processing steps were these. For normalization, 1 million high-quality reads were randomly selected from each sample, with every read carrying a distinct molecular identifier. Instead of being binned into consensus sequences, reads with shared molecular identifiers were discarded. MiTCR, set to a Q25 quality threshold and the strictest error-elimination algorithm, was used for CDR3 identification, clonotype clustering and error correction. A nonparametric unseen species model using Euler transformation provided a lower-bound estimate of total TCR beta diversity. TCRdb reran the public reads through fastp at Q25 and MiXCR, keeping productive beta chains. Under each unique CDR3 protein, matching rows form one entry showing the most common genes and DNA. The V and J calls reflect TCRdb's pipeline rather than the authors' work. The sample includes 600,000 to 1,000,000 distinct CDR3 sequences, with 58% observed a single time. The ten biggest clones cover about 20% of the sample.

Relative to germline, V is 3 bases shorter and J is 5 bases shorter, with 10 bases between their ends. The CDR3 runs 12 residues from the cysteine to the phenylalanine. This entry keeps only the CDR3 DNA: 36 bases, framed from base 1. Reading the germline V gene gives CDR1 SQVTM and CDR2 ANQGSEA. The 35 to 40 donors, aged about 6 to 95 years, were systemically healthy Caucasian individuals from Russia. Each donor gave 8 to 10 milliliters of peripheral blood, drawn into EDTA-treated Vacutainer tubes. PBMCs were isolated by Ficoll-Paque density-gradient centrifugation, with at least 6 million obtained per sample. Total RNA was extracted from PBMCs with Trizol reagent, with at least 5 micrograms obtained per sample. The percentages of naive CD45RAhigh/CD27high T cells were determined by flow cytometry on a PBMC aliquot from every donor. As concerns this clonotype: Its recognized antigen is unknown. No quality values exist for individual bases; no much larger clone is one base distant.

Recombination linked TRBV29-1 to TRBJ2-5; the D gene cannot be named for sure. The sequencing sample was made of blood. The TCR was taken from a man aged 30 to 39 in good health. The CDR3 reads CSVDIVRETQYF. The DNA is TGCAGCGTTGATATAGTCCGGGAGACCCAGTACTTC.